Each of the 16 T cell receptor beta chains below was sequenced from the same sample in a study of Graves' ophthalmopathy and Graves' hyperthyroidism. Amplified TCR beta CDR3 regions were obtained using RNA transcripts as template. Scientists carried out first-round RT-PCR using HTBI primers and then a second-round multiplex PCR. Via MiXCR, TCRdb re-called the multiplex PCR reads, giving one row per CDR3 protein. The sample carries roughly 500,000 distinct CDR3 sequences, about an eighth recorded once. The sequencing sample was made of blood. The receptors originated from a woman younger than 45 with Graves' ophthalmopathy.

There are many counts of this clonotype. V is TRBV6-4 and J is TRBJ2-7; D unclear. V was cut by 4 bases and J by 2 bases, with 27 bases left in between. CDR1 MRHNA and CDR2 SNTAGT come from the germline V gene. The CDR3 has 19 amino acids. In DNA form, the CDR3 reads TGTGCCAGCAGTGCTCCTGGATCAGACGTGCTGCAGAGGACCTACGAGCAGTACTTC. Residues: CASSAPGSDVLQRTYEQYF.

This chain uses TRBV28 with TRBJ2-7; D unclear. Trimming removed 8 bases from V and 2 bases from J, with 16 bases in between. This CDR3 contains 14 residues. Germline V gives CDR1 MDHEN, CDR2 SYDVKM. This CDR3 reads CASPPGRAAYEQYF. The CDR3 nucleotides are TGTGCCAGCCCCCCTGGACGGGCCGCCTACGAGCAGTACTTC.

As for this clonotype: This likely reflects a read error, since a far larger clone is one base away. J is TRBJ2-5 and V is TRBV20-1; D not certain. The CDR3 spans 12 residues. Germline lookup yields CDR1 DFQATT and CDR2 SNEGSKA (reference sequence). V gave up 6 bases and J gave up 5 bases, with 13 bases separating them. For the CDR3, the DNA is TGCAGTGCAGCCAGTGGGCGGGAGACCCAGTACTTC. Translating it yields CSAASGRETQYF.

This clonotype turned up a few times. The V and J genes are TRBV7-9 and TRBJ1-1; possibly TRBD1 for D (5 bases). The germline V gene encodes CDR1 SEHNR and CDR2 FQNEAQ (reference sequence). This CDR3 contains 14 residues. V lost 7 bases to trimming and J lost 5 bases, with 17 bases between them. CDR3: CASTQVGGNTEAFF. DNA for the CDR3: TGTGCCAGCACTCAGGTGGGGGGGAATACTGAAGCTTTCTTT.

This clonotype was seen ten or more times. The genes are TRBV9 and TRBJ1-1, with TRBD1 matching 8 bases. In germline, CDR1 is SGDLS, CDR2 YYNGEE. The CDR3 runs to 15 residues. J gave up 4 bases and V 0 bases, and 5 bases lay outside the gene matches. The CDR3 sequence is CASSVGQGKFTEAFF. The CDR3 DNA follows: TGTGCCAGCAGCGTAGGACAGGGGAAATTCACTGAAGCTTTCTTT.

In this sample, this clonotype turned up many times. V gene TRBV20-1 combines with J gene TRBJ1-1, with D hard to call. CDR1 is DFQATT, CDR2 SNEGSKA, per germline (reference sequence). The CDR3 length is 14 residues. V was clipped by 3 bases and J by 1 base, with 12 bases between them. CDR3 protein: CSASNLVKNTEAFF. The DNA for the CDR3 is TGCAGTGCTAGTAACCTGGTAAAGAACACTGAAGCTTTCTTT.

This clonotype was counted ten times or more. V is TRBV30 and J is TRBJ1-1, with D hard to call. Germline V lookup: CDR1 GTSNPN, CDR2 SVGIG (reference sequence). The CDR3 extends over 11 amino acids. Between the trimmed V and J ends, which lost 1 base and 10 bases, there was a span of 10 bases. CDR3 in amino acids: CAWSEVSIAFF. CDR3 nucleotides: TGTGCCTGGAGTGAGGTGTCGATAGCTTTCTTT.

This clonotype was seen ten or more times. The chain employs TRBV29-1 and TRBJ2-7, with a weak D call TRBD2 (5 bases). From germline, CDR1 is SQVTM and CDR2 ANQGSEA. V lost 1 base, J lost 8 bases, and 9 bases lay in between. There are 11 residues in the CDR3. CDR3 coding DNA: TGCAGCGTTGAAGCGGGATTCAAGCAGTACTTC. It is translated as CSVEAGFKQYF.

This clonotype has at least ten counts. The rearrangement uses TRBV2 and TRBJ2-7; D uncertain. Germline V gives CDR1 SNHLY, CDR2 FYNNEI. The CDR3 length is 13 residues. Trimming took 3 bases from V and 6 from J, leaving 12 bases between them. The CDR3 reads CASSESSVVEQYF. The DNA of the CDR3 is TGTGCCAGCAGTGAGTCATCCGTGGTCGAGCAGTACTTC.

This clonotype was recorded at least ten times. The chain combines TRBV5-1 with TRBJ2-7, with D uncertain. V was pared by 1 base and J by 0 bases, with 11 bases between. Germline V gives CDR1 SGHRS, CDR2 YFSETQ. This CDR3 region has 15 residues. CDR3 region: CASSLKPPTSYEQYF. The CDR3 nucleotides read TGCGCCAGCAGCTTGAAGCCCCCGACCTCCTACGAGCAGTACTTC.

In its sample, this clonotype was seen many times. The chain links TRBV27 to TRBJ2-2; D is undetermined. Germline CDR1 and CDR2: MNHEY and SMNVEV (reference sequence). V was trimmed by 5 bases and J by 3 bases, leaving 4 bases between them. This CDR3 contains 12 residues. CDR3: CASSLHTGELFF. For the CDR3, the DNA is TGTGCCAGCAGTCTCCACACCGGGGAGCTGTTTTTT.

This clonotype was detected a few times. This chain links TRBV11-2 with TRBJ2-7; maybe TRBD1 (6 bases). V was cut by 5 bases and J by 4 bases, with 15 bases left in between. Germline loops: CDR1 SGHAT, CDR2 FQNNGV. The CDR3 sequence is 14 residues long. The CDR3 is CASSPVGARYEQYF. DNA for the CDR3: TGTGCCAGCAGCCCCGTGGGGGCGCGGTACGAGCAGTACTTC.

This clonotype appeared many times. V and J are TRBV6-5 and TRBJ2-7; D possibly matches TRBD1 or TRBD2 (5 bases each). The CDR3 covers 13 residues. Trimming stripped 6 bases from V and 6 bases from J, with 15 bases between. Per germline, CDR1 MNHEY and CDR2 SVGAGI. The CDR3 nucleotides are TGTGCCAGCAGACAATCGGAGAGGGGCGAGCAGTACTTC. Residues: CASRQSERGEQYF.

This clonotype was detected only a few times. The V gene is TRBV10-3, the J gene TRBJ1-2; possible D gene TRBD1, 6 bases. CDR1 is ENHRY, CDR2 SYGVKD, per germline. The CDR3 extends over 13 amino acids. Trimming removed 6 bases from V and 6 bases from J, with 14 bases in between. Here the CDR3 DNA reads TGTGCCATCAGGCAACGGGGGCTAGATGGCTACACCTTC. It specifies CAIRQRGLDGYTF.

This clonotype was seen repeatedly, ten times or more. The rearrangement uses TRBV30 and TRBJ1-6, with TRBD1 matching over 8 bases. Unmatched junction bases numbered 1, after V lost 2 bases and J lost 4 bases. Per the germline V gene, CDR1 is GTSNPN and CDR2 is SVGIG (reference sequence). The CDR3 length is 14 residues. The CDR3 region has the DNA TGTGCCTGGAGTCGGACAGGGTATAATTCACCCCTCCACTTT. Translation gives CAWSRTGYNSPLHF. The entire variable domain, with the rest obtained from reference TRBV30 and TRBJ1-6, is as follows: SQTIHQWPATLVQPVGSPLSLECTVEGTSNPNLYWYRQAAGRGLQLLFYSVGIGQISSEVPQNLSASRPQDRQFILSSKKLLLSDSGFYLCAWSRTGYNSPLHFGNGTRLTVT.

The table lists this clonotype with many counts. The V call is TRBV2, the J call TRBJ1-1, with D possibly being TRBD1 (5 bases). The germline V and J ends were trimmed by 6 bases and 1 base, with 12 bases remaining between them. The CDR3 totals 14 residues. Germline lookup yields CDR1 SNHLY and CDR2 FYNNEI. The CDR3 DNA reads TGTGCCAGCAGGAAAGGGACTGGGAACACTGAAGCTTTCTTT. Amino acid sequence: CASRKGTGNTEAFF. The whole variable domain, filled in from reference TRBV2 and TRBJ1-1, reads EPEVTQTPSHQVTQMGQEVILRCVPISNHLYFYWYRQILGQKVEFLVSFYNNEISEKSEIFDDQFSVERPDGSNFTLKIRSTKLEDSAMYFCASRKGTGNTEAFFGQGTRLTVV.